This TCR beta chain was sequenced in a study of cytomegalovirus exposure and HLA in healthy donors. Study-wide points: Per published reports, the classifier diagnosed cytomegalovirus status with high specificity and sensitivity. In a later analysis, HLA-associated TCR beta chains were more clonally expanded than equally common others. Analysis was carried out at a later point, and it linked a missense DCLRE1C variant to TCR beta V- and J-gene trimming.

In nominal health when sampled, donors likely had unrecorded immune exposures nonetheless. PCR was performed using 60 Vbeta and 13 Jbeta primers. Some clones are missing from TCRdb's copy, which holds only in-frame ones; the method was immunoSEQ multiplex PCR. The sample shows approximately 70,000 clones, 70% to 80% of them seen only once. V lost 5 bases, J lost 2 bases, and 8 bases stayed unmatched. CDR1 LNHDA and CDR2 SQIVND come from the germline V gene (reference sequence). The CDR3 covers 16 residues. A note on this clone: What it binds is not known.

This sequence joins TRBV19 and TRBJ2-5; 10 bases fit TRBD2. The TCR comes from a woman in her 50s in good health and CMV-seropositive. Sequencing was done on a sample of PBMCs. CDR3 nucleotides: TGTGCCAGTAGTGCGCCTAGCGGGAGCTGGCAAGAGACCCAGTACTTC. Amino acid sequence: CASSAPSGSWQETQYF.